The clone carrying this TCR beta chain was picked up a small number of times. As originally analysed: Reference gene primers were amplified, and this amplification served to estimate nucleated cell counts. Profiled with immunoSEQ multiplex PCR; TCRdb holds only in-frame clones, not every one. That table supplies the V and J calls and clone size; D and trimming were determined from the DNA. The table includes some 320,000 clones, around 88% detected once. The data are from a study of blood T cell repertoires in COVID-19. About the research overall: Sites in the United States, Italy and Spain provided acute and convalescent COVID-19 samples. From T cells, B-cell-depleted T cells, or PBMCs came the material, which was cDNA or gDNA.

The sequenced sample was peripheral blood. The TCR comes from a woman aged 25 to 39 who had recovered from COVID-19.

CDR3 amino acids: CASAPSPGTPSYNEQFF. CDR3 in DNA: TGTGCTAGTGCCCCCTCCCCCGGGACACCGTCCTACAATGAGCAGTTCTTC. V is TRBV12-5 and J is TRBJ2-1; maybe TRBD1 (6 bases). In germline, CDR1 is LGHNT, CDR2 FRNRAP. Deletions cut 7 bases from V and 1 base from J, with 20 bases between. The CDR3 spans 17 residues.